The T cell receptor (beta chain) described here comes from a study of shared clonotypes between healthy human individuals. Study overall: Donors were a couple of women and a few men aged 18 to 49. General observations from the study: Generation of non-shared clonotypes was less probable than generation of clonotypes shared by all four donors. Among donors, clonotype sharing was expected to be affected by sequencing depth. The genetic and exposure-history diversity represented was limited by few donors.

Comments on this clone: The antigen remains unidentified.

Clones were sequenced by immunoSEQ multiplex PCR, and TCRdb holds only the in-frame ones, with some missing. The sample has 230,000 or so clones; just over 65% are singletons. The length of the CDR3 is 15 residues. Trimming pared 2 bases from V and 0 bases from J, leaving 9 bases between. Germline V gene data show CDR1 as LNHDA and CDR2 as SQIVND (reference sequence). This chain uses TRBV19 with TRBJ2-3, with D perhaps matching TRBD2 (6 bases). Sequencing was done on a sample of memory CD4+ T cells sorted from blood. Subset in this sample: CD45RA-negative fraction. The TCR sequence derives from a man aged 25 to 45 in good health. CDR3 sequence: CASSIPRGSTDTQYF. In DNA, the CDR3 is TGTGCCAGTAGTATACCGCGGGGTAGCACAGATACGCAGTATTTT.